These 32 T cell receptor beta chains originate from one sample sequenced in a study of T-cell reconstitution after alpha-beta-depleted transplantation in children. It was with unique molecular identifiers that the TCRbeta library was prepared. TCRdb processed the PCR reads anew with MiXCR; each CDR3 protein has one entry. The sample contains a few hundred thousand distinct CDR3 sequences, approximately 12% of which appear only once. This sample comprised PBMCs, mostly from graft donor cells, obtained 360 days after TCRalphabeta/CD19-depleted stem cell transplant. Receptor source: a male patient aged 10 to 17 who had a stem cell transplant for acute myeloid leukemia, so the T cells may come from the graft donor.

The chain carries TRBV19 and TRBJ1-1; 8 bases match TRBD1. CDR1 and CDR2 (germline): LNHDA, SQIVND (reference sequence). The CDR3 is 14 amino acids. The trim removed 5 bases at V and 0 bases at J, leaving 2 bases unmatched. The CDR3 DNA is TGTGCCAGTAGTGTGGGACAGGTGAACACTGAAGCTTTCTTT. Its translation is CASSVGQVNTEAFF. Complete variable domain (other parts from reference TRBV19 and TRBJ1-1): DGGITQSPKYLFRKEGQNVTLSCEQNLNHDAMYWYRQDPGQGLRLIYYSQIVNDFQKGDIAEGYSVSREKKESFPLTVTSAQKNPTAFYLCASSVGQVNTEAFFGQGTRLTVV.

Comments on this clonotype: A much larger clone differs from this one at a single base, so this may be a read error. This sequence joins TRBV3-1 and TRBJ2-3; D is unclear. This CDR3 contains 15 residues. Germline V gene lookup returns CDR1 LGHDT and CDR2 YNNKEL (reference sequence). The V end lost 0 bases, the J end lost 4 bases, and 11 bases lay between the germline ends. In DNA form, the CDR3 reads TGTGCCAGCAGCCAAGAAGGGTCGGTATCAGATACGCAGTATTTT. Its translation is CASSQEGSVSDTQYF.

In its sample, this clonotype was seen a few times. The chain joins TRBV4-3 to TRBJ2-5; TRBD2 aligns across 8 bases. CDR1 is LGHNA and CDR2 is YSLEER in the germline V gene. Unmatched junction bases numbered 6, after V lost 4 bases and J lost 5 bases. CDR3 length equals 14 residues. The CDR3 nucleotides are TGCGCCAGCAGCCCATTAGCGGGACGGGAGACCCAGTACTTC. It yields the protein CASSPLAGRETQYF.

This clonotype has more than one count but fewer than ten. The chain has TRBV12-3 or TRBV12-4 and TRBJ2-6; 7 bases agree with TRBD1. This CDR3 comprises 18 residues. With 6 bases clipped from V and 2 bases from J, the junction kept 13 bases outside the gene matches. CDR3 coding DNA: TGTGCCAGCAGCCCTGGACAGGCTCCGTCCCCTGGGGCCAACGTCCTGACTTTC. This gives the protein CASSPGQAPSPGANVLTF.

This clonotype was counted many times. The rearrangement joins TRBV5-6 to TRBJ1-1, with TRBD1 matching 9 bases. The V gene end was trimmed by 3 bases and the J gene end by 1 base; junction bases not matched to a gene: 7. This CDR3 is 16 amino acids long. Germline values: CDR1 SGHDT, CDR2 YYEEEE. This CDR3 reads CASSSSGDRANTEAFF. In nucleotides, the CDR3 is TGTGCCAGCAGCTCTTCAGGGGACAGGGCGAACACTGAAGCTTTCTTT.

This clonotype occurred a few times. The chain employs TRBV2 and TRBJ2-3, with D perhaps matching TRBD2 (6 bases). The germline V gene encodes CDR1 SNHLY and CDR2 FYNNEI. There are 14 residues in the CDR3. With 9 bases removed from V and 0 bases from J, the gap between germline ends came to 13 bases. CDR3 residues: CARERAPSTDTQYF. The CDR3 DNA is TGTGCCAGGGAGCGGGCCCCTAGCACAGATACGCAGTATTTT.

This clonotype was counted ten times or more. The rearrangement joins TRBV6-1 to TRBJ2-2, with 7 bases identical to TRBD2. V lost 6 bases and J lost 5; bases outside the gene matches: 3. CDR3 size: 13 residues. In germline, CDR1 is MNHNS, CDR2 SASEGT. In DNA, the CDR3 is TGTGCCAGCAGCCGCGGGAGTACCGGGGAGCTGTTTTTT. Translating gives CASSRGSTGELFF.

This chain connects TRBV5-5 to TRBJ2-7; 10 bases align to TRBD1. Per germline, CDR1 SGHKS and CDR2 YYEKEE (reference sequence). The trim removed 4 bases at V and 5 bases at J, leaving 6 bases unmatched. The length of the CDR3 is 14 residues. CDR3 nucleotide sequence: TGTGCCAGCAGCGGGGGACAGGGGATTGACGAGCAGTACTTC. It translates to CASSGGQGIDEQYF.

This clonotype occurred many times. This chain links TRBV20-1 with TRBJ2-2; possibly TRBD1 or TRBD2 for D (5 bases each). The germline V gene has CDR1 DFQATT and CDR2 SNEGSKA (reference sequence). This CDR3 is built from 16 residues. Trimming pared 2 bases from V and 1 base from J, leaving 14 bases between. The CDR3 nucleotides are TGCAGTGCTAGACTCCCAGGGACCTTGAACACCGGGGAGCTGTTTTTT. Its protein is CSARLPGTLNTGELFF.

This clonotype was counted only a few times. Written as DNA, the CDR3 is TGTGCCAGCAGCGTATCCAGCGAAGAGCAGTTCTTC. Its protein product is CASSVSSEEQFF. The chain couples TRBV9 to TRBJ2-1; D gene ambiguous. Between the trimmed V and J ends, which lost 1 base and 10 bases, there was a span of 9 bases. CDR1 is SGDLS, CDR2 YYNGEE, per germline. The CDR3 is 12 residues long.

This clonotype was seen ten or more times. The V gene is TRBV6-5, the J gene TRBJ1-3, with D tentatively TRBD1 (5 bases). Trimming removed 6 bases at V and 5 bases at J, with 17 bases between. The germline gives CDR1 MNHEY, CDR2 SVGAGI. CDR3 length: 15 amino acids. In DNA, the CDR3 is TGTGCCAGCAGCCAGCGCGGGGGTGGAAGAAACACCATATATTTT. Encoded protein: CASSQRGGGRNTIYF.

This chain joins TRBV29-1 and TRBJ2-6, with TRBD1 matching over 12 bases. The germline V gene has CDR1 SQVTM and CDR2 ANQGSEA. The V segment lost 1 base and the J segment 1 base; nucleotides outside the gene matches: 11. The CDR3 contains 20 residues. The CDR3 sequence: CSVEVAPGQGAPSGANVLTF. The CDR3 coding sequence is TGCAGCGTTGAAGTAGCACCGGGACAGGGGGCTCCATCTGGGGCCAACGTCCTGACTTTC.

This clonotype was counted many times. This chain links TRBV28 with TRBJ2-3, with 10 bases fitting TRBD2. The CDR3 loop spans 12 amino acids. CDR1 is MDHEN and CDR2 is SYDVKM in the germline V gene. J lost 9 bases, V lost 6 bases, and 3 bases had no gene match. CDR3 in amino acids: CASRLAGETQYF. The CDR3 DNA reads TGTGCCAGCAGGCTAGCGGGAGAAACGCAGTATTTT. The full variable domain, rest sourced from reference TRBV28 and TRBJ2-3, is DVKVTQSSRYLVKRTGEKVFLECVQDMDHENMFWYRQDPGLGLRLIYFSYDVKMKEKGDIPEGYSVSREKKERFSLILESASTNQTSMYLCASRLAGETQYFGPGTRLTVL.

Comments on this clonotype: The CDR3 does not end in the conserved phenylalanine or tryptophan, so this is likely a read error. The chain uses TRBV20-1 and TRBJ2-7; D is undetermined. The length of the CDR3 is 15 residues. The V gene's germline CDR1 is DFQATT and CDR2 SNEGSKA (reference sequence). V lost 0 bases and J lost 0, with 12 bases in between. CDR3 coding DNA: TGCAGTGCTAGAGATCCACCGGGTGTCTCCTACGAGCAGTACTTA. It yields the protein CSARDPPGVSYEQYL.

The V and J genes are TRBV5-1 and TRBJ2-1; TRBD2 aligns across 8 bases. Trimming cost V 2 bases and J 8 bases; bases outside gene matches: 12. This CDR3 has 16 residues. Germline lookup yields CDR1 SGHRS and CDR2 YFSETQ. The CDR3 protein is CASSFREREYPHEQFF. The DNA of the CDR3 is TGCGCCAGCAGCTTCAGGGAGCGGGAGTACCCCCATGAGCAGTTCTTC.

This clonotype was picked up a small number of times. This sequence joins TRBV4-2 and TRBJ2-7; 8 bases map to TRBD2. Germline V gene data show CDR1 as LGHNA and CDR2 as YNFKEQ. Trimming at V came to 3 bases and at J to 4 bases, leaving 11 bases not matched to a gene. The CDR3 is made up of 16 amino acids. The CDR3 DNA is TGTGCCAGCAGCCACCCATCAAGCGGGAGTACTTACGAGCAGTACTTC. Protein product: CASSHPSSGSTYEQYF.

V usage is TRBV5-6 and J usage is TRBJ1-1; D uncertain. Trimming removed 6 bases from V and 1 base from J, with 10 bases in between. CDR1 and CDR2 (germline): SGHDT, YYEEEE. This CDR3 is built from 13 residues. The CDR3 DNA reads TGTGCCAGCACCCGGGCCGCGAACACTGAAGCTTTCTTT. Protein sequence: CASTRAANTEAFF.

V usage is TRBV5-1 and J usage is TRBJ2-4, with a possible D match to TRBD2 (5 bases). The V end was cut by 4 bases, the J end by 7 bases, with 15 bases between. Germline lookup yields CDR1 SGHRS and CDR2 YFSETQ. The CDR3 is made up of 14 amino acids. The CDR3 loop reads CASSPAPRGNIQYF. The CDR3 DNA reads as TGCGCCAGCAGCCCCGCCCCTAGAGGGAACATTCAGTACTTC.

CDR3 nucleotide sequence: TGTGCCAGCAGCTCGACGGTAGTCCTCTCTACGGAACAGTACTTC. Translating gives CASSSTVVLSTEQYF. The chain joins TRBV7-6 to TRBJ2-7; no reliable D call. The CDR3 length is 15 residues. In germline, CDR1 is SGHVS, CDR2 FNYEAQ. Trimming left V 4 bases short and J 10 bases short, with 23 bases between.

This clonotype was found a few times. This chain links TRBV20-1 with TRBJ2-5; 12 bases are a match to TRBD1. This CDR3 spans 16 amino acids. Trimming at V came to 4 bases and at J to 2 bases, leaving 8 bases not matched to a gene. Germline CDR1 reads DFQATT; CDR2 reads SNEGSKA (reference sequence). The CDR3 sequence is CSANRDRGQFQETQYF. The CDR3 DNA follows: TGCAGTGCTAACCGGGACAGGGGGCAGTTTCAAGAGACCCAGTACTTC.

There are a few counts of this clonotype. The chain is built from TRBV11-1 and TRBJ2-1, with TRBD2 identical over 9 bases. The CDR3 has 16 amino acids. The germline CDR1 and CDR2 sequences are SGHAT and FQDESV (reference sequence). J was trimmed by 3 bases and V by 6 bases; bases with no gene match: 9. The DNA for the CDR3 is TGTGCCAGCAGGCACGCGCTAGCGGGATACTACAATGAGCAGTTCTTC. Translated: CASRHALAGYYNEQFF.

Many counts were recorded for this clonotype. The chain links TRBV7-2 to TRBJ2-5; D call uncertain. Trimming removed 1 base at V and 4 bases at J, with 10 bases between. Germline-derived CDR1 and CDR2 are SGHTA and FQGNSA. This CDR3 has 14 amino acids. This chain's CDR3 is CASSLGGKPETQYF. DNA of the CDR3: TGTGCCAGCAGCTTAGGCGGTAAACCAGAGACCCAGTACTTC.

There are a few counts of this clonotype. The chain links TRBV19 to TRBJ2-7, with D perhaps TRBD1 (6 bases). Deletions cut 2 bases from V and 3 bases from J, with 11 bases between. This CDR3 is built from 14 residues. From germline, CDR1 is LNHDA and CDR2 SQIVND (reference sequence). As DNA, the CDR3 is TGTGCCAGTAGTATATCGGACAGACTCTACGAGCAGTACTTC. Its protein product is CASSISDRLYEQYF. Together with reference TRBV19 and TRBJ2-7, the CDR3 gives the full variable domain: DGGITQSPKYLFRKEGQNVTLSCEQNLNHDAMYWYRQDPGQGLRLIYYSQIVNDFQKGDIAEGYSVSREKKESFPLTVTSAQKNPTAFYLCASSISDRLYEQYFGPGTRLTVT.

The V call is TRBV5-4, the J call TRBJ2-1; D call uncertain. In germline, CDR1 is SGHNT, CDR2 YYREEE (reference sequence). This CDR3 has 15 amino acids. V gave up 0 bases and J gave up 0 bases, with 7 bases separating them. CDR3 in DNA: TGTGCCAGCAGCTTGGAATCGGACTCCTACAATGAGCAGTTCTTC. Protein sequence: CASSLESDSYNEQFF.

This clonotype has just a few counts. The V and J genes are TRBV19 and TRBJ2-1; D is ambiguous. Trimming left V 5 bases short and J 2 bases short, with 16 bases between. The CDR3 extends over 16 amino acids. The germline gives CDR1 LNHDA, CDR2 SQIVND (reference sequence). The CDR3 sequence is CASSPPDMYPYNEQFF. CDR3 coding DNA: TGTGCCAGTAGTCCCCCTGACATGTACCCCTACAATGAGCAGTTCTTC.

This clonotype was counted at least ten times. The chain joins TRBV5-1 to TRBJ2-2; possible D gene TRBD2, 5 bases. CDR3 length: 16 residues. V was pared by 4 bases and J by 6 bases, with 19 bases between. The germline gives CDR1 SGHRS, CDR2 YFSETQ. Written as DNA, the CDR3 is TGCGCCAGCAGCCCGGACGTAGGAGGCCACTCCGGGGAGCTGTTTTTT. Amino acids: CASSPDVGGHSGELFF.

This clonotype was recorded many times. The chain combines TRBV24-1 with TRBJ2-7, with D perhaps matching TRBD1 (6 bases). V dropped 1 base and J dropped 0 bases, with 9 bases sitting between them. Germline CDR1 reads KGHDR; CDR2 reads SFDVKD. The CDR3 has 15 amino acids. CDR3 in DNA: TGTGCCACCAGTGATTTTGACAGGAGCTCCTACGAGCAGTACTTC. The encoded protein is CATSDFDRSSYEQYF.

This sequence joins TRBV28 and TRBJ2-7; 12 bases match TRBD2. Trimming at V came to 3 bases and at J to 1 base, leaving 10 bases not matched to a gene. This CDR3 is 18 amino acids long. Per the germline V gene, CDR1 is MDHEN and CDR2 is SYDVKM. CDR3 sequence reads: CASSLRWTGTSGSYEQYF. The CDR3 DNA reads as TGTGCCAGCAGTTTGCGCTGGACAGGGACTAGCGGGTCCTACGAGCAGTACTTC. Together with reference TRBV28 and TRBJ2-7, the CDR3 gives the full variable domain: DVKVTQSSRYLVKRTGEKVFLECVQDMDHENMFWYRQDPGLGLRLIYFSYDVKMKEKGDIPEGYSVSREKKERFSLILESASTNQTSMYLCASSLRWTGTSGSYEQYFGPGTRLTVT.

This clonotype occurred a few times. J is TRBJ2-3 and V is TRBV20-1, with D possibly TRBD2 on 5 matching bases. Germline assignment: CDR1 DFQATT and CDR2 SNEGSKA (reference sequence). The CDR3 is 12 residues long. CDR3 region: CSAGSGTDTQYF. As DNA, the CDR3 is TGCAGCGCGGGCAGCGGAACAGATACGCAGTATTTT.

This clonotype was recorded many times. Compared with germline, one end of the junction differs, possibly owing to a read error. The chain links TRBV7-9 to TRBJ2-1; D could derive from TRBD1 or TRBD2 (5 bases each). This CDR3 spans 12 amino acids. Germline CDR1 is SEHNR and CDR2 is FQNEAQ (reference sequence). The CDR3 loop reads CASTPPRDEWVF. CDR3 coding DNA: TGTGCCAGCACCCCACCCCGGGACGAGTGGGTCTTC.

This clonotype was seen ten or more times. The chain is built from TRBV29-1 and TRBJ2-7; 9 bases are shared with TRBD1. Germline V gene data show CDR1 as SQVTM and CDR2 as ANQGSEA. V lost 6 bases to trimming and J lost 1 base; unmatched junction nucleotides: 7. The CDR3 has 14 residues. CDR3 residues: CSVGRGQGSYEQYF. CDR3 DNA: TGCAGCGTGGGCAGGGGACAGGGTTCCTACGAGCAGTACTTC.

This clonotype has ten or more counts. V usage is TRBV20-1 and J usage is TRBJ2-7; perhaps TRBD2 as D (5 bases). CDR3 length: 13 residues. Germline V gene lookup returns CDR1 DFQATT and CDR2 SNEGSKA (reference sequence). Trimming pared 5 bases from V and 0 bases from J, leaving 11 bases between. This CDR3 reads CSAPKTSSYEQYF. DNA for the CDR3: TGCAGTGCTCCGAAAACTAGCTCCTACGAGCAGTACTTC.